This is a list of T cell receptor beta chains from one sample in a study of blood T cell repertoires in COVID-19. Profiled with immunoSEQ multiplex PCR; TCRdb holds only in-frame clones, not every one. The sample carries some 96,000 clones, around four fifths recorded once. Input material: peripheral blood. The receptors come from a man in his sixties or seventies with active or convalescent COVID-19. Each CDR3 is given with its conserved first and last residue. D genes are given only for firm matches. Size is omitted from some rows. Given values are once, few, many or a class for expanded clones.

TRBV19	once	-	TRBJ1-1	CASSTRGNTEAFF	TGTGCCAGTAGCACAAGGGGGAACACTGAAGCTTTCTTT
TRBV4-3	-	-	TRBJ2-5	CASSQDWTGGETQYF	TGCGCCAGCAGCCAAGACTGGACCGGGGGAGAGACCCAGTACTTC
TRBV28	-	TRBD1	TRBJ1-2	CASGDSSGTGIAYGYTF	TGTGCCAGCGGAGACTCCTCCGGGACAGGGATCGCCTATGGCTACACCTTC
TRBV6-5	many	-	TRBJ1-4	CASSLAGTTNEKLFF	TGTGCCAGCAGTCTAGCCGGGACAACTAATGAAAAACTGTTTTTT
TRBV13	-	TRBD2	TRBJ2-7	CASSFSQAGDFLPYEQYF	TGTGCCAGCAGCTTTTCTCAGGCGGGGGACTTCCTCCCCTACGAGCAGTACTTC
TRBV2	once	TRBD1	TRBJ1-6	CASSERTGPNSPLHF	TGTGCCAGCAGTGAACGGACAGGCCCTAATTCACCCCTCCACTTT
TRBV2	-	TRBD1	TRBJ2-7	CASILDRAYEQYF	TGTGCCAGCATCCTGGACAGGGCCTACGAGCAGTACTTC
TRBV18	-	-	TRBJ1-1	CASSERGGTNTEAFF	TGTGCCAGCTCGGAAAGGGGGGGGACAAACACTGAAGCTTTCTTT
TRBV14	-	-	TRBJ2-5	CASSQGPGFREETQYF	TGTGCCAGCAGCCAAGGACCAGGGTTCAGGGAAGAGACCCAGTACTTC
TRBV5-6	once	-	TRBJ2-3	CASSRWTNPSTDTQYF	TGTGCCAGCAGCCGCTGGACTAACCCTAGCACAGATACGCAGTATTTT
TRBV28	few	TRBD1	TRBJ2-2	CASRTTEGAPTGELFF	TGTGCCAGCAGAACTACAGAGGGGGCGCCCACCGGGGAGCTGTTTTTT
TRBV24-1	-	-	TRBJ2-1	CATTSGASYNEQFF	TGTGCCACCACCTCAGGGGCCTCCTACAATGAGCAGTTCTTC
TRBV7-3	-	TRBD1	TRBJ2-5	CASSSTGGQETQYF	TGTGCCAGCAGCTCGACAGGGGGCCAAGAGACCCAGTACTTC
TRBV6-5	-	TRBD2	TRBJ2-1	CAIRTSGGGQQFF	TGTGCCATCCGGACTAGCGGGGGGGGTCAGCAGTTCTTC
TRBV4-3	-	-	TRBJ2-1	CASSQDVRSSEYNEQFF	TGCGCCAGCAGCCAAGACGTCCGATCGAGCGAATACAATGAGCAGTTCTTC
TRBV7-2	-	TRBD2	TRBJ2-1	CASSLEVAGGYEQFF	TGTGCCAGCAGCTTAGAGGTAGCGGGAGGGTATGAGCAGTTCTTC
TRBV18	-	-	TRBJ1-3	CASSPQQVPGNTIYF	TGTGCCAGCTCACCACAACAGGTCCCTGGAAACACCATATATTTT
TRBV7-2	-	-	TRBJ1-6	CASSHAGPNSPLHF	TGTGCCAGCAGCCATGCGGGCCCTAATTCACCCCTCCACTTT
TRBV3-1/TRBV3-2	few	-	TRBJ1-3	CASSQADISGNTIYF	TGTGCCAGCAGCCAAGCCGACATCTCTGGAAACACCATATATTTT
TRBV2	-	-	TRBJ1-2	CASSESGYGYTF	TGTGCCAGCAGTGAATCAGGGTATGGCTACACCTTC
TRBV12-3/TRBV12-4	-	-	TRBJ1-2	CASSLDGNYGYTF	TGTGCCAGCAGTTTAGACGGGAACTATGGCTACACCTTC
TRBV7-3	-	-	TRBJ2-2	CASSLRGGDTGELFF	TGTGCCAGCAGTCTCAGAGGGGGAGACACCGGGGAGCTGTTTTTT
TRBV4-3	few	TRBD1	TRBJ1-1	CASSQVITGQLEAFF	TGCGCCAGCAGCCAAGTTATTACGGGACAGCTTGAAGCTTTCTTT
TRBV10-1	few	TRBD1	TRBJ1-1	CASRAGQGVNTEAFF	TGCGCCAGCAGGGCCGGACAGGGAGTGAACACTGAAGCTTTCTTT
TRBV5-1	few	-	TRBJ2-7	CASSLGGGATTYEQYF	TGCGCCAGCAGCTTGGGCGGCGGGGCGACCACCTACGAGCAGTACTTC
TRBV4-3	-	TRBD2	TRBJ2-3	CASSWTGGALTLTDTQYF	TGCGCCAGCAGCTGGACGGGGGGGGCGCTCACTCTCACAGATACGCAGTATTTT
TRBV15	-	TRBD1	TRBJ2-1	CATSSDQGAVSYNEQFF	TGTGCCACCAGCAGTGACCAGGGGGCTGTGTCCTACAATGAGCAGTTCTTC
TRBV9	-	-	TRBJ2-4	CASSGRDNFNFQYF	TGTGCCAGCAGCGGCCGGGACAACTTTAATTTTCAGTACTTC
TRBV7-8	-	-	TRBJ2-1	CASSLGRAYYNEQFF	TGTGCCAGCAGCTTAGGGAGAGCCTACTACAATGAGCAGTTCTTC
TRBV7-2	-	-	TRBJ2-7	CASSLGGGGGGPLHEQYF	TGTGCCAGCAGCTTAGGAGGGGGAGGCGGGGGACCTCTGCACGAGCAGTACTTC
TRBV27	-	TRBD1	TRBJ2-7	CASSPRTGLAYEQYF	TGTGCCAGCAGTCCCAGGACAGGACTGGCCTACGAGCAGTACTTC
TRBV7-9	few	-	TRBJ1-6	CASSPSGGSSSPLHF	TGTGCCAGCAGCCCGTCCGGGGGGTCAAGTTCACCCCTCCACTTT
TRBV4-3	-	-	TRBJ1-5	CASSQDGGSNQPQHF	TGCGCCAGCAGCCAAGATGGGGGGAGCAATCAGCCCCAGCATTTT
TRBV4-3	-	TRBD2	TRBJ2-1	CASSLRVGGGPSGRAMDEQFF	TGCGCCAGCAGCCTCAGAGTGGGCGGGGGACCTAGCGGGAGGGCCATGGATGAGCAGTTCTTC
TRBV10-3	-	TRBD2	TRBJ2-1	CAISESVRENEQFF	TGTGCCATCAGTGAGTCTGTGCGGGAGAATGAGCAGTTCTTC
TRBV18	-	-	TRBJ1-2	CASSQSQGTYGYTF	TGTGCCAGCTCGCAATCCCAGGGCACCTATGGCTACACCTTC
TRBV9	-	TRBD1	TRBJ2-3	CASSPRAGQGSDTQYF	TGTGCCAGCAGCCCCAGGGCGGGACAGGGATCAGATACGCAGTATTTT
TRBV5-6	-	-	TRBJ1-2	CASSATGTTYTF	TGTGCCAGCAGCGCCACCGGGACTACCTACACCTTC
TRBV20-1	-	TRBD2	TRBJ2-7	CSASTPSGVSSYEQYF	TGCAGTGCTAGTACTCCTAGCGGGGTGTCCTCCTACGAGCAGTACTTC
TRBV5-1	-	TRBD1	TRBJ2-1	CASSLRQGYNEQFF	TGCGCCAGCAGCCTTCGACAGGGTTACAATGAGCAGTTCTTC
TRBV5-6	-	TRBD1	TRBJ1-1	CASSRRGRGLRNTEAFF	TGTGCCAGCAGCAGACGGGGCAGGGGGCTTCGAAACACTGAAGCTTTCTTT
TRBV4-2	-	-	TRBJ2-2	CASSQGQTNTGELFF	TGTGCCAGCAGCCAAGGGCAGACGAACACCGGGGAGCTGTTTTTT
TRBV13	-	TRBD2	TRBJ2-3	CASSYQGRTSGGAADTQYF	TGTGCCAGCAGCTACCAGGGGCGGACTAGCGGGGGGGCGGCAGATACGCAGTATTTT
TRBV5-4	-	-	TRBJ2-7	CASSLTRAGSYEQYF	TGTGCCAGCAGTTTGACGCGGGCGGGCTCCTACGAGCAGTACTTC
TRBV28	once	TRBD1	TRBJ2-3	CAIRQGGDTQYF	TGTGCCATACGACAGGGGGGAGATACGCAGTATTTT
TRBV7-2	-	-	TRBJ1-1	CASSLAWTGHEAFF	TGTGCCAGCAGCTTAGCTTGGACGGGACATGAAGCTTTCTTT
TRBV7-9	-	TRBD1	TRBJ1-2	CASSLATGEDGYTF	TGTGCCAGCAGCTTAGCGACAGGGGAGGATGGCTACACCTTC